Listed below are T cell receptor beta chains from one sample, sequenced in a study of patients and donors after allogeneic stem cell transplantation. TCRdb processed the RT-PCR reads anew with MiXCR; each CDR3 protein has one entry. Of about a million distinct CDR3 sequences listed, approximately 18% were seen once; the top ten hold under 6.5%. Material for sequencing was blood, either unsorted or a sorted T cell fraction (not recorded which). Receptors were obtained from a human donor who was either an allogeneic HSCT recipient or a stem cell or donor lymphocyte infusion donor (not recorded which). It is not recorded whose cells these are; they may come from a transplant donor. The CDR3 runs from the conserved cysteine through the conserved F or W. A D gene is named only where the DNA matches it firmly. The size field is filled for only some rows; it gives once, few, many or a size class.

d_call | j_call | clone_size | v_call | cdr3_aa | cdr3_nt
TRBD1 | TRBJ1-2 | NA | TRBV7-9 | CASSSAGGGLGYTF | TGTGCCAGCAGCTCGGCAGGGGGCGGTCTTGGCTACACCTTC
TRBD1 | TRBJ2-1 | few | TRBV9 | CASSSRDRGDEQFF | TGTGCCAGCAGCTCCCGGGACAGGGGAGATGAGCAGTTCTTC
NA | TRBJ1-2 | NA | TRBV7-2 | CASSPKVYGYTF | TGTGCCAGCAGCCCTAAGGTTTATGGCTACACCTTC
NA | TRBJ1-2 | few | TRBV12-3/TRBV12-4 | CASTYHGTNYGYTF | TGTGCCAGCACTTACCACGGGACAAACTATGGCTACACCTTC
NA | TRBJ2-7 | NA | TRBV4-3 | CASSHDPGLKSEQYF | TGCGCCAGCAGCCACGACCCAGGACTAAAATCCGAGCAGTACTTC
NA | TRBJ2-7 | few | TRBV18 | CASSQVGSSHEQYF | TGTGCCAGCTCACAGGTCGGGAGCTCCCACGAGCAGTACTTC
NA | TRBJ2-1 | NA | TRBV5-1 | CASSRDSFEQFF | TGCGCCAGCAGCCGCGACTCCTTCGAGCAGTTCTTC
NA | TRBJ1-4 | NA | TRBV12-3/TRBV12-4 | CASSLGRLGKLFF | TGTGCCAGCAGTTTGGGCAGGTTGGGAAAACTGTTTTTT
NA | TRBJ2-3 | NA | TRBV5-1 | CASSVEPTDTQYF | TGCGCCAGCAGCGTGGAACCCACAGATACGCAGTATTTT
NA | TRBJ2-7 | NA | TRBV15 | CATSREVSYEQNF | TGTGCCACCAGCAGAGAGGTCTCCTACGAGCAGAACTTC
TRBD2 | TRBJ2-2 | few | TRBV2 | CASSEAASGRSGELFF | TGTGCCAGCAGTGAGGCTGCTAGCGGGAGGTCCGGGGAGCTGTTTTTT
NA | TRBJ2-7 | NA | TRBV5-1 | CASSRGTVTYEQYF | TGCGCCAGCAGCCGCGGGACAGTTACCTACGAGCAGTACTTC
TRBD1 | TRBJ2-3 | few | TRBV7-2 | CASSPNRGDTQYF | TGTGCCAGCAGCCCAAACAGGGGAGATACGCAGTATTTT
NA | TRBJ2-3 | few | TRBV20-1 | CSARARQFTDTQYF | TGCAGTGCTAGAGCGCGACAGTTCACAGATACGCAGTATTTT
TRBD1 | TRBJ2-7 | few | TRBV7-9 | CASRFSSGTGNYEQYF | TGTGCCAGCAGATTTTCTTCCGGGACAGGGAATTACGAGCAGTACTTC
TRBD1 | TRBJ1-3 | NA | TRBV7-6 | CASSLMTGLLSGNTIYF | TGTGCCAGCAGCTTGATGACAGGGCTACTCTCTGGAAACACCATATATTTT
TRBD2 | TRBJ2-7 | NA | TRBV12-3/TRBV12-4 | CASSLFPSGPYEQYF | TGTGCCAGCAGTTTATTTCCTAGCGGCCCCTACGAGCAGTACTTC
TRBD1 | TRBJ1-2 | NA | TRBV3-1 | CASSPLLGGASGYTF | TGTGCCAGCAGCCCTCTTCTAGGGGGCGCTTCTGGCTACACCTTC
NA | TRBJ1-1 | NA | TRBV2 | CASSEAGAPGTEAFF | TGTGCCAGCAGTGAAGCGGGGGCACCGGGGACTGAAGCTTTCTTT
NA | TRBJ2-3 | few | TRBV6-2/TRBV6-3 | CASSYSWADTQYF | TGTGCCAGCAGTTACTCGTGGGCAGATACGCAGTATTTT
NA | TRBJ2-7 | NA | TRBV21-1 | CAIRENRGSYEQYF | TGTGCCATTAGAGAAAACCGGGGCTCCTACGAGCAGTACTTC
TRBD1 | TRBJ2-5 | NA | TRBV24-1 | CATSDPTGTGGYETQYF | TGTGCCACCAGTGATCCCACCGGGACAGGGGGTTATGAGACCCAGTACTTC
NA | TRBJ2-3 | few | TRBV11-3 | CASSSGVWDTQYF | TGTGCCAGCAGCTCGGGAGTATGGGATACGCAGTATTTT
NA | TRBJ2-3 | few | TRBV3-1 | CASSPNRPSTDTQYF | TGTGCCAGCAGCCCCAACCGACCCTCCACAGATACGCAGTATTTT
TRBD2 | TRBJ2-3 | NA | TRBV7-9 | CATPERGPSTDTQYF | TGTGCCACCCCTGAGCGGGGGCCTAGCACAGATACGCAGTATTTT
NA | TRBJ2-1 | many | TRBV20-1 | CSARSRNEQFF | TGCAGTGCTAGATCTCGGAATGAGCAGTTCTTC
TRBD1 | TRBJ2-7 | NA | TRBV12-3/TRBV12-4 | CASTRQGTLYEQYF | TGTGCCAGCACCAGACAGGGGACCTTATACGAGCAGTACTTC
TRBD2 | TRBJ2-5 | few | TRBV7-7 | CASSRGGLGETQYF | TGTGCCAGCAGCCGGGGGGGTTTGGGAGAGACCCAGTACTTC
TRBD2 | TRBJ2-1 | NA | TRBV7-2 | CATSRDYTYNEQFF | TGTGCCACTTCTCGGGACTATACCTACAATGAGCAGTTCTTC
NA | TRBJ2-3 | NA | TRBV6-5 | CASRYHSTDTQYF | TGTGCCAGCAGATACCATAGCACAGATACGCAGTATTTT
NA | TRBJ1-2 | few | TRBV12-3/TRBV12-4 | CASSYQGPSRNGYTF | TGTGCCAGCAGTTATCAGGGGCCCTCGCGAAATGGCTACACCTTC
TRBD2 | TRBJ2-1 | few | TRBV6-1 | CASSRDYFNNEQFF | TGTGCCAGCAGTCGGGACTATTTTAACAATGAGCAGTTCTTC
NA | TRBJ1-6 | many | TRBV29-1 | CSVDAAAQNSPLHF | TGCAGCGTTGATGCGGCAGCACAAAATTCACCCCTCCACTTT
NA | TRBJ2-7 | few | TRBV5-1 | CASSLVSLYEQYF | TGCGCCAGCAGCTTGGTGTCCCTTTACGAGCAGTACTTC
NA | TRBJ2-1 | few | TRBV10-3 | CAISEGGKGDEQFF | TGTGCCATCAGTGAAGGGGGTAAAGGAGATGAGCAGTTCTTC
NA | TRBJ2-1 | few | TRBV12-3/TRBV12-4 | CASSLYGKRNEQFF | TGTGCCAGCAGTTTATACGGGAAGCGGAATGAGCAGTTCTTC
NA | TRBJ2-1 | NA | TRBV7-8 | CASTNPFRSSYNEQFF | TGTGCCAGCACCAATCCCTTCCGGAGCTCCTACAATGAGCAGTTCTTC
NA | TRBJ1-5 | NA | TRBV12-3/TRBV12-4 | CASRTGTENQPQHF | TGTGCCAGCAGAACCGGGACCGAGAATCAGCCCCAGCATTTT